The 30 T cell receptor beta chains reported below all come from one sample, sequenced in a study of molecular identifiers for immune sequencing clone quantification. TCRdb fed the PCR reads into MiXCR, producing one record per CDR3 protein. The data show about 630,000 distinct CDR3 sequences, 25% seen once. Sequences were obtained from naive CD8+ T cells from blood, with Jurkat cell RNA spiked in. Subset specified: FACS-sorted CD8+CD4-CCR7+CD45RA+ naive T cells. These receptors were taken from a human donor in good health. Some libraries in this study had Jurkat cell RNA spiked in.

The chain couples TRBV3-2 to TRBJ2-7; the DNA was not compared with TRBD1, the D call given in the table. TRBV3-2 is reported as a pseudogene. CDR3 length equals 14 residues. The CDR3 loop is CASRPPQDLYEQYF. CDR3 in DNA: TGTGCCAGCAGGCCCCCACAGGATCTCTACGAGCAGTACTTC.

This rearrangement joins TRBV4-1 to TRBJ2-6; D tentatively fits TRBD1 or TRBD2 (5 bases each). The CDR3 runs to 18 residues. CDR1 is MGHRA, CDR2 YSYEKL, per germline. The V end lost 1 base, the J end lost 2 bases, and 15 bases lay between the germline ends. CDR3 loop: CASSQGDGVQAGANVLTF. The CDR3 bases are TGCGCCAGCAGCCAAGGGGACGGGGTACAGGCTGGGGCCAACGTCCTGACTTTC.

This chain's CDR3 is CASSLGASGETQYF. CDR3 nucleotides: TGTGCCAGCAGTTTGGGGGCTTCGGGCGAGACCCAGTACTTC. The V gene is TRBV27, the J gene TRBJ2-5; TRBD1 might be the D (6 bases). Deletions cut 3 bases from V and 5 bases from J, with 13 bases between. The CDR3 is 14 residues long. Germline CDR1 and CDR2: MNHEY and SMNVEV (reference sequence).

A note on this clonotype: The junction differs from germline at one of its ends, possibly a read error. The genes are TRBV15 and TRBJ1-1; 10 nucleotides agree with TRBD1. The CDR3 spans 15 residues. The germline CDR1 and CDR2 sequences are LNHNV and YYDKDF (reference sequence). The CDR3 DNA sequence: TGTGCCACCAGCCCGGGACAGGGGATGGGCACTGAAGCTCTCTTT. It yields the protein CATSPGQGMGTEALF.

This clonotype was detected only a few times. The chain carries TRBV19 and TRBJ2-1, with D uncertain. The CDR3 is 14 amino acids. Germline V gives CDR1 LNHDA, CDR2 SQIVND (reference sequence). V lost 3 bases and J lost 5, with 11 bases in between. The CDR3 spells CASSIDGSHNEQFF. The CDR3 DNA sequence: TGTGCCAGTAGTATCGACGGTTCCCACAATGAGCAGTTCTTC.

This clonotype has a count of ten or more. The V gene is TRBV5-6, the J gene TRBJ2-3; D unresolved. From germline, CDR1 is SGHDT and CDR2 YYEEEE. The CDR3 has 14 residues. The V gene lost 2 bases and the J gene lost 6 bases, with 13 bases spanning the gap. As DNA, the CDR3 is TGTGCCAGCAGCTTCTGGGTAGGGTCCGATACGCAGTATTTT. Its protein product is CASSFWVGSDTQYF.

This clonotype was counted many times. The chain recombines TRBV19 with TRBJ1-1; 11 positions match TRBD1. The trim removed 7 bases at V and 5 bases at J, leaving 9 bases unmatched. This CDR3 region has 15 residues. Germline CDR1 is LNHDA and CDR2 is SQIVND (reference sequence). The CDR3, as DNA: TGTGCCAGTAAGGTTGGGGGACAGGGGGGTACTGAAGCTTTCTTT. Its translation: CASKVGGQGGTEAFF.

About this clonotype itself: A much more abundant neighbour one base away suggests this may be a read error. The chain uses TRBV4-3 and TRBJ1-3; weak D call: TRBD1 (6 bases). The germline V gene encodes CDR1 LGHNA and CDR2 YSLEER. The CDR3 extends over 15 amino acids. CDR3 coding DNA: TGCGCCAGCAGCCAAGCCAAGGGAGGGGGAACCACCATATATTTT. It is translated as CASSQAKGGGTTIYF.

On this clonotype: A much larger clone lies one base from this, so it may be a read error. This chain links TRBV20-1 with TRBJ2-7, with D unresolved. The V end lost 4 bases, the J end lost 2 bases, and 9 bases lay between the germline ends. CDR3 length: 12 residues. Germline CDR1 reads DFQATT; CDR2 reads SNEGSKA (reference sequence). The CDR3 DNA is TGCAGTGCTACCCCCGGCACCTACGAGCAGTACTTC. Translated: CSATPGTYEQYF.

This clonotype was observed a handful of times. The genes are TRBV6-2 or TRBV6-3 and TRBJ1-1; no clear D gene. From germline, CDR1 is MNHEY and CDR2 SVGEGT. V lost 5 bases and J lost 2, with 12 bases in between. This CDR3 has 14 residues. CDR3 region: CASSVSERNTEAFF. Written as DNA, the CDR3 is TGTGCCAGCAGTGTCTCGGAGAGAAACACTGAAGCTTTCTTT.

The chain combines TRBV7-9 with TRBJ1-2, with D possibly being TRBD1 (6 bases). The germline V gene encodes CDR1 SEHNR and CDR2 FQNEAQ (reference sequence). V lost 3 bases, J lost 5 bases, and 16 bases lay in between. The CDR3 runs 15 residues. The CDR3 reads CASSFTGSPSYGYTF. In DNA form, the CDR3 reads TGTGCCAGCAGCTTTACAGGGAGCCCATCTTATGGCTACACCTTC.

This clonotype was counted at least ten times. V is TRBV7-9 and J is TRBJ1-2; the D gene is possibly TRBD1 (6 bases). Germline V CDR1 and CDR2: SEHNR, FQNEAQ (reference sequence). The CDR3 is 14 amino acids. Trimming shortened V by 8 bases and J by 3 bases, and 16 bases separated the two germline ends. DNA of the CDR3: TGTGCCAGCCTCGGCACAGGGCTGTACTATGGCTACACCTTC. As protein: CASLGTGLYYGYTF.

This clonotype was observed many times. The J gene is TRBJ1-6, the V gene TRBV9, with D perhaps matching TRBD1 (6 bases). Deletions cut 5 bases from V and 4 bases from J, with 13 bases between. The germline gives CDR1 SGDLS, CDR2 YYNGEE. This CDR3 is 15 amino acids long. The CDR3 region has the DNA TGTGCCAGCAGTACCGGGACACTTTATAATTCACCCCTCCACTTT. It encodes CASSTGTLYNSPLHF.

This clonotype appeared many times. This CDR3 is CASSSGGPNQPQHF. In DNA form, the CDR3 reads TGTGCCAGCAGCTCAGGGGGCCCAAATCAGCCCCAGCATTTT. The chain carries TRBV6-2 or TRBV6-3 and TRBJ1-5; 8 positions agree with TRBD1. The CDR3 contains 14 residues. Looked up from germline, CDR1 is MNHEY and CDR2 is SVGEGT. The junction had 5 bases not matched to a gene; V was cut back by 6 bases and J by 4 bases.

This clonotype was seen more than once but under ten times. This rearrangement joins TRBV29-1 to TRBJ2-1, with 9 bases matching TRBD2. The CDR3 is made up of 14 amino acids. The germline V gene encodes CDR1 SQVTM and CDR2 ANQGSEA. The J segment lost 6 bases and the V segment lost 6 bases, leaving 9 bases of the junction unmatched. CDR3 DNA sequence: TGCAGCGTCGAGACTAGCGGAAACCCCAATGAGCAGTTCTTC. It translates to CSVETSGNPNEQFF.

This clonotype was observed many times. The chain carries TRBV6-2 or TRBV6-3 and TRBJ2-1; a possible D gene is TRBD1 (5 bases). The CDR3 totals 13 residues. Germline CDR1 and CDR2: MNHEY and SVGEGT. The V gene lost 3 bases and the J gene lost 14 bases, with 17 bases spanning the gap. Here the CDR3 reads CASSYGGAPREFF. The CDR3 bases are TGTGCCAGCAGTTATGGTGGGGCCCCCCGGGAGTTCTTC.

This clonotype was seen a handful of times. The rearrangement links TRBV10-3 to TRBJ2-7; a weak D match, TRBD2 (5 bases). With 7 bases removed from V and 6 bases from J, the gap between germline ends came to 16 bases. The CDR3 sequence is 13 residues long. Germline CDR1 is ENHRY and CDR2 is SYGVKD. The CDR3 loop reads CAIKGRTEGEQYF. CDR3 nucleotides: TGTGCCATCAAGGGCCGGACCGAGGGCGAGCAGTACTTC.

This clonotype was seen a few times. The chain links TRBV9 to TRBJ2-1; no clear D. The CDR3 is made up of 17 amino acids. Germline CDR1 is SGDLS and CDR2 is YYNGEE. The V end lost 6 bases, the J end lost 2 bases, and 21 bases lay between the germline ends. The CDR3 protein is CASTETDGAIPYNEQFF. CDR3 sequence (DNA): TGTGCCAGCACCGAAACCGACGGAGCGATACCCTACAATGAGCAGTTCTTC.

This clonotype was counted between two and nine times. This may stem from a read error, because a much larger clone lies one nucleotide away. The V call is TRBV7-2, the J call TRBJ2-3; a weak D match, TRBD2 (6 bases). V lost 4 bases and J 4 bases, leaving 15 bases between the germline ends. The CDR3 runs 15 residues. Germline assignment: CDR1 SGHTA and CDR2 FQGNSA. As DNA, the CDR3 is TGTGCCAGCAGCTCACTAACGGGGGTGTCAGATACGCAGTATTTT. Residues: CASSSLTGVSDTQYF. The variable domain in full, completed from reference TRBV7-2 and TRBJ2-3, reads GAGVSQSPSNKVTEKGKDVELRCDPISGHTALYWYRQSLGQGLEFLIYFQGNSAPDKSGLPSDRFSAERTGGSVSTLTIQRTQQEDSAVYLCASSSLTGVSDTQYFGPGTRLTVL.

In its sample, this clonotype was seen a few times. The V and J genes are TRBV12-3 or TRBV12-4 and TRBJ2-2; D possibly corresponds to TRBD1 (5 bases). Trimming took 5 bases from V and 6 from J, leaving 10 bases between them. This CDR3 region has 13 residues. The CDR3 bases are TGTGCCAGCAGTATGACAGTCCCCGGGGAGCTGTTTTTT. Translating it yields CASSMTVPGELFF.

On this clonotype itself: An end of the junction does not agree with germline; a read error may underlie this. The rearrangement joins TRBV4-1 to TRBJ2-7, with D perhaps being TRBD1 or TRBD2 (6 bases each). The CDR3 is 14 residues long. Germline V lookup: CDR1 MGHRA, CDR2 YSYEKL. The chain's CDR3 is CAISQGGQRDEQYF. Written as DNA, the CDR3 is TGCGCCATCAGCCAAGGGGGGCAGAGGGACGAGCAGTACTTC.

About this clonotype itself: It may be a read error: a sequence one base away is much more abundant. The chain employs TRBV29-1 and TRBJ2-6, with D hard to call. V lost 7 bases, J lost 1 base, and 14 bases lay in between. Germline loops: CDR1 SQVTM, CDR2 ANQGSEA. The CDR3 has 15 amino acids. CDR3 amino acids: CSAELVGSGANVLTF. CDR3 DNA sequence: TGCAGCGCTGAGTTGGTGGGGTCTGGGGCCAACGTCCTGACTTTC. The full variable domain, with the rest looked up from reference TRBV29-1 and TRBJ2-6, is SAVISQKPSRDICQRGTSLTIQCQVDSQVTMMFWYRQQPGQSLTLIATANQGSEATYESGFVIDKFPISRPNLTFSTLTVSNMSPEDSSIYLCSAELVGSGANVLTFGAGSRLTVL.

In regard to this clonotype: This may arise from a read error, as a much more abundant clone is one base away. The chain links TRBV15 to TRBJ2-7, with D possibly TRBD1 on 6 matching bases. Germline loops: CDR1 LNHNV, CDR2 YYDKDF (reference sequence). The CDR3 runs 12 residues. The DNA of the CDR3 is TGTGCCACCAGCAGTGATCACAGGGAAAAGGCGTTC. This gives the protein CATSSDHREKAF.

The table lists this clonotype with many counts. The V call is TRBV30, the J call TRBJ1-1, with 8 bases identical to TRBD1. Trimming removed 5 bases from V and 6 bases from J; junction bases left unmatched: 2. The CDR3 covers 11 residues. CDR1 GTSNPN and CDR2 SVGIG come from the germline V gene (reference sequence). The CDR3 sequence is CAWWTGPEAFF. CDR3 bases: TGTGCCTGGTGGACAGGGCCTGAAGCTTTCTTT.

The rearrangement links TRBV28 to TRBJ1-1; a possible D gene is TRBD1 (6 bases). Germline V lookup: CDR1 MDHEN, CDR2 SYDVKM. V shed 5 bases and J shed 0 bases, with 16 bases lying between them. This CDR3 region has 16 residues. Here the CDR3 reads CASSPRTVRMNTEAFF. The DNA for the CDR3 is TGTGCCAGCAGTCCCCGGACAGTTCGGATGAACACTGAAGCTTTCTTT.

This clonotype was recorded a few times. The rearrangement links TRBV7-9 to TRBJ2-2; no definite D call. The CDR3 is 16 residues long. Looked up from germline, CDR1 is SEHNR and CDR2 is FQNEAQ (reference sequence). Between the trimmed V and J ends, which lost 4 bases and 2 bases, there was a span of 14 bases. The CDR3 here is CASSSTRADNTGELFF. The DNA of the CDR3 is TGTGCCAGCAGCTCCACACGGGCCGACAACACCGGGGAGCTGTTTTTT.

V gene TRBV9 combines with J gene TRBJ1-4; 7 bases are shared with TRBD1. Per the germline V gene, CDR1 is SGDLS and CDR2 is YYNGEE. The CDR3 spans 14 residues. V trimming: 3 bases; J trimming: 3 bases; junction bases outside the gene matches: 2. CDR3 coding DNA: TGTGCCAGCAGCGCAGGGGGGGCTAATGAAAAACTGTTTTTT. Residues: CASSAGGANEKLFF.

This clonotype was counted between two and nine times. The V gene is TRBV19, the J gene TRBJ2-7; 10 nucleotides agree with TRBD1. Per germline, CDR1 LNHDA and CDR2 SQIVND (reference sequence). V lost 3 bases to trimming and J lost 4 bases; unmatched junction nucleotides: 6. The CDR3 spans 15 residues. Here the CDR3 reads CASSMGTGVLYEQYF. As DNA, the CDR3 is TGTGCCAGTAGTATGGGGACAGGGGTGTTATACGAGCAGTACTTC.

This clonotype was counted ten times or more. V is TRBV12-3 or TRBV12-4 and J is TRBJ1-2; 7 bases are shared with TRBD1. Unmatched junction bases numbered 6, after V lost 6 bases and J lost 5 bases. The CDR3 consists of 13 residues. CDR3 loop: CASRSGTAYGYTF. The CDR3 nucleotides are TGTGCCAGCAGGTCCGGGACAGCTTATGGCTACACCTTC.

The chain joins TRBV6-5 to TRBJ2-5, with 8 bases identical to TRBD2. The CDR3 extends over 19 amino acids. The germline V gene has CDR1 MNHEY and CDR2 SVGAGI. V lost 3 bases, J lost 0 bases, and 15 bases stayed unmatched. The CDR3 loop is CASSYDGTSIHTYQETQYF. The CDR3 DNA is TGTGCCAGCAGTTATGATGGGACTAGTATCCACACTTACCAAGAGACCCAGTACTTC.